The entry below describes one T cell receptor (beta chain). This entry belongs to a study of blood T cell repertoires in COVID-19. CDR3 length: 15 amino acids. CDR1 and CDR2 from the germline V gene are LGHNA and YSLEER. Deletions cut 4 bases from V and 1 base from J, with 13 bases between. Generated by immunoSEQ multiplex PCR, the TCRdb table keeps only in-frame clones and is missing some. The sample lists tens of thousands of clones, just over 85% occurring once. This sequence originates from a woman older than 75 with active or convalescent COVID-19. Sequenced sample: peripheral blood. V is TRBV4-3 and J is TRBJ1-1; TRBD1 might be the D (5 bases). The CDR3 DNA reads TGCGCCAGCAGCCGCGGGACTCCTAAGAACACTGAAGCTTTCTTT. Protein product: CASSRGTPKNTEAFF.